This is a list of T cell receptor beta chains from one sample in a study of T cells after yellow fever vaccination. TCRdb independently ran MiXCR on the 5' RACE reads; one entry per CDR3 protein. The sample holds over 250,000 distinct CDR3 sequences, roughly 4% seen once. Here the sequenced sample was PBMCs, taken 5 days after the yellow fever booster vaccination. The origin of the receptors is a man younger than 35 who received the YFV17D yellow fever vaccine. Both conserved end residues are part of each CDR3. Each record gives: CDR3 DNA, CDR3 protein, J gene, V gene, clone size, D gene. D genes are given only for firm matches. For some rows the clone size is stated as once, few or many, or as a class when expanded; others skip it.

TGTGCCAGCAGCTTCCAGGCACTAGCGGGGACCGGGGAGCTGTTTTTT | CASSFQALAGTGELFF | TRBJ2-2 | TRBV28 | few | TRBD2
TGTGCCACCAGGCCTCTGGGGGGCCCAATAAACACCGGGGAGCTGTTTTTT | CATRPLGGPINTGELFF | TRBJ2-2 | TRBV15 | . | .
TGTGCCAGCAGCTTATTTAGCGGGGGTTACAATGAGCAGTTCTTC | CASSLFSGGYNEQFF | TRBJ2-1 | TRBV7-2 | few | TRBD2
TGTGCCAGCAGTTGGTACAATGAGCAGTTCTTC | CASSWYNEQFF | TRBJ2-1 | TRBV28 | many | .
TGTGCCAGCTCATCTGGGGAGGTCGAGACCCAGTACTTC | CASSSGEVETQYF | TRBJ2-5 | TRBV18 | few | .
TGTGCCAGCAGCCGGGACAGAGAAGCTTTCTTC | CASSRDREAFF | TRBJ1-1 | TRBV5-5 | . | TRBD1
TGTGCCATCAGTGAGTCGGTCACTAATGAAAAACTGTTTTTT | CAISESVTNEKLFF | TRBJ1-4 | TRBV10-3 | many | .
TGTGCCTGGAGCCCATTAGGACTAGAGTGGTACGAGCAGTACTTC | CAWSPLGLEWYEQYF | TRBJ2-7 | TRBV30 | few | TRBD2
TGCGCCAGCAGCCCCGGGACAGGGTTTAACTATGGCTACACCTTC | CASSPGTGFNYGYTF | TRBJ1-2 | TRBV5-1 | few | TRBD1
TGTGCCATCAGCGAGGGGGGAGACGCGGAGCAGTTCTTC | CAISEGGDAEQFF | TRBJ2-1 | TRBV10-3 | few | .
TGCAGCGTTGGGCCGACAGGGTTGACCGGGGAGCTGTTTTTT | CSVGPTGLTGELFF | TRBJ2-2 | TRBV29-1 | many | TRBD1
TGTGCCAGCAATGGACAGGGAGGCAATGAGCAGTTCTTC | CASNGQGGNEQFF | TRBJ2-1 | TRBV6-5 | many | TRBD1
TGTGCCATCAGTGAGGCTCGACAGGGGGCTATCGGCTACACCTTC | CAISEARQGAIGYTF | TRBJ1-2 | TRBV10-3 | . | TRBD1
TGCAGTGCTAGATCCCCTAGCGGTCAAGAGACCCAGTACTTC | CSARSPSGQETQYF | TRBJ2-5 | TRBV20-1 | . | TRBD2
TGTGCCAGCAGCTTCACGGACAGGTTGGCCTATGGCTACACCTTC | CASSFTDRLAYGYTF | TRBJ1-2 | TRBV7-2 | few | TRBD1
TGTGCCAGCAGCGTTACTAGCGGGGGGAGCACAGATACGCAGTATTTT | CASSVTSGGSTDTQYF | TRBJ2-3 | TRBV7-2 | few | TRBD2
TGTGCCAGCAGCTCCCTTCGGGTCGAAGATACGCAGTATTTT | CASSSLRVEDTQYF | TRBJ2-3 | TRBV5-5 | many | .
TGCGCCAGCAGCCAAGTTAAGGGAGGAAACACCATATATTTT | CASSQVKGGNTIYF | TRBJ1-3 | TRBV4-1 | . | .
TGTGCCAGCTCACCACGAGTGGAGAGCGATGGCTACACCTTC | CASSPRVESDGYTF | TRBJ1-2 | TRBV18 | few | .
TGTGCCAGCAGTTCTGGGGGCGCCTCCGGCTACACCTTC | CASSSGGASGYTF | TRBJ1-2 | TRBV6-5 | few | .
TGTGCCAGCAGTACCTCCGGGACTAGCGGGGTTAATGAGCAGTTCTTC | CASSTSGTSGVNEQFF | TRBJ2-1 | TRBV28 | . | TRBD2
TGCAGTGCTAGCAGGGGGGATACGCAGTATTTT | CSASRGDTQYF | TRBJ2-3 | TRBV20-1 | . | TRBD1
TGTGCCAGCAGCCCCGAGAATCTTAATTCACCCCTCCACTTT | CASSPENLNSPLHF | TRBJ1-6 | TRBV7-9 | . | .
TGCGCCAGCGGACGGGGGGCTGGGGGCAATCAGCCCCAGCATTTT | CASGRGAGGNQPQHF | TRBJ1-5 | TRBV4-1 | few | .
TGTGCCAGCAGCTTAGTAACTAGCGGGGTTAACATTCAGTACTTC | CASSLVTSGVNIQYF | TRBJ2-4 | TRBV11-2 | . | TRBD2
TGTGCCAGCTCACGTGACAGTTTTGGGGGAAAACTGTTTTTT | CASSRDSFGGKLFF | TRBJ1-4 | TRBV18 | . | .